The clone carrying this T cell receptor beta chain occurred a few times. With 3 bases clipped from V and 3 bases from J, the junction kept 10 bases outside the gene matches. CDR3 length: 19 amino acids. Per germline, CDR1 LNHNV and CDR2 YYDKDF (reference sequence). These data are taken from a study of blood T cell repertoires in COVID-19. Study as a whole: T cells, B-cell-depleted T cells, or PBMCs supplied cDNA or gDNA.

Original analysis: Estimates of nucleated cell counts were drawn from the amplification of reference gene primers. Repertoires were generated with immunoSEQ multiplex PCR, while TCRdb's copy carries only in-frame clones and drops some. V and J calls plus clone size are reproduced from that table; the DNA served to infer D and trimming. The data show approximately 140,000 clones, with around 80% seen just once and 5% to 7.5% held by the top ten. The sequenced material came from peripheral blood. This clonotype was sampled from a human donor in a cohort sampled during active COVID-19. V gene TRBV15 combines with J gene TRBJ2-2; TRBD2 aligns across 13 bases. CDR3 coding DNA: TGTGCCACCAGCAGGGGACTAGCGGGGTCTCTAGGGGACACCGGGGAGCTGTTTTTT. Amino acid sequence: CATSRGLAGSLGDTGELFF. Complete variable domain (other parts from reference TRBV15 and TRBJ2-2): DAMVIQNPRYQVTQFGKPVTLSCSQTLNHNVMYWYQQKSSQAPKLLFHYYDKDFNNEADTPDNFQSRRPNTSFCFLDIRSPGLGDTAMYLCATSRGLAGSLGDTGELFFGEGSRLTVL.